This record covers a single T cell receptor beta chain. The data were taken from a study of control samples from healthy donors and cancer patients. The assay was immunoSEQ multiplex PCR, and TCRdb's table has in-frame clones only and misses some. Found here are about 95,000 clones, around 89% of them singletons; the top ten hold 13% to 15%. The trim removed 5 bases at V and 6 bases at J, leaving 6 bases unmatched. The CDR3 is made up of 12 amino acids. Germline loops: CDR1 GTSNPN, CDR2 SVGIG (reference sequence). The clonotype was recovered from a woman aged 70 to 79 in good health. The chain links TRBV30 to TRBJ1-1; 7 nucleotides align to TRBD1. Sequenced: blood. CDR3 sequence reads: CAWGDSRPEAFF. CDR3 coding DNA: TGTGCCTGGGGGGACAGCAGACCTGAAGCTTTCTTT.